The 11 T cell receptor beta chains given below trace back to one sample, sequenced in a study of blood T cells in healthy people across ages. The second PCR ran roughly 7 to 11 cycles with a sample-barcoded 5' primer and J-beta primers. TCRdb used MiXCR to reprocess the 5' RACE reads, holding one entry per CDR3 protein. The sample consists of approximately 800,000 distinct CDR3 sequences, under 80% of them appearing once. Sequenced material: blood. All receptors come from a man between 25 and 39 years old in good health.

V usage is TRBV29-1 and J usage is TRBJ2-6; D unclear. Germline CDR1 SQVTM, CDR2 ANQGSEA. The CDR3 runs to 13 residues. V was cut by 6 bases and J by 4 bases, with 10 bases left in between. The CDR3 loop reads CSVKIGGANVLTF. The CDR3 DNA reads as TGCAGCGTCAAGATCGGGGGGGCCAACGTCCTGACTTTC. The entire variable domain, with the rest obtained from reference TRBV29-1 and TRBJ2-6, is as follows: SAVISQKPSRDICQRGTSLTIQCQVDSQVTMMFWYRQQPGQSLTLIATANQGSEATYESGFVIDKFPISRPNLTFSTLTVSNMSPEDSSIYLCSVKIGGANVLTFGAGSRLTVL.

The gene calls are TRBV20-1 and TRBJ2-5; D remains unclear. V dropped 1 base and J dropped 5 bases, with 5 bases sitting between them. This CDR3 spans 11 amino acids. In germline, CDR1 is DFQATT, CDR2 SNEGSKA (reference sequence). Here the CDR3 reads CSARVPETQYF. CDR3 DNA: TGCAGTGCTAGAGTTCCGGAGACCCAGTACTTC.

This chain uses TRBV29-1 with TRBJ2-1; D possibly corresponds to TRBD1 (6 bases). Trimming stripped 8 bases from V and 0 bases from J, with 14 bases between. The CDR3 contains 14 residues. CDR1 is SQVTM, CDR2 ANQGSEA, per germline. The DNA of the CDR3 is TGCAGCACGAACAGGGACCCCTCCTACAATGAGCAGTTCTTC. Amino acid sequence: CSTNRDPSYNEQFF.

This chain links TRBV10-3 with TRBJ2-1; TRBD1 matches 8 bases. The CDR3 runs 15 residues. V gave up 6 bases and J gave up 5 bases; unmatched junction bases: 9. Germline CDR1 reads ENHRY; CDR2 reads SYGVKD. CDR3 amino acids: CAISTDRGGHNEQFF. CDR3 nucleotide sequence: TGTGCCATCAGCACTGACAGGGGAGGACACAATGAGCAGTTCTTC.

As to this clonotype: Germline and junction disagree at one end, which may indicate a read error. V gene TRBV10-3 combines with J gene TRBJ2-3, with D possibly being TRBD1 or TRBD2 (5 bases each). Germline V gene lookup returns CDR1 ENHRY and CDR2 SYGVKD. The CDR3 has 15 amino acids. The CDR3 coding sequence is TGTGCCATCAGTAAGGGGACGGCGAGCACAGCTACGCAGTATTTT. This codes for CAISKGTASTATQYF.

The chain links TRBV2 to TRBJ2-6; D is unclear. CDR1 SNHLY and CDR2 FYNNEI come from the germline V gene. Trimming stripped 8 bases from V and 0 bases from J, with 17 bases between. This CDR3 is 17 amino acids long. CDR3 sequence: CASLGRKPRSGANVLTF. The CDR3 DNA reads TGTGCCAGCCTAGGACGGAAACCACGCTCTGGGGCCAACGTCCTGACTTTC.

This clonotype was seen a single time. The chain combines TRBV7-9 with TRBJ1-5; no reliable D call. CDR1 SEHNR and CDR2 FQNEAQ come from the germline V gene (reference sequence). V lost 6 bases, J lost 6 bases, and 24 bases lay in between. The CDR3 contains 17 residues. DNA for the CDR3: TGTGCCAGCAGTTCCGCCGGAAGGGAGAGAGGTGGTCAGCCCCAGCATTTT. Its protein is CASSSAGRERGGQPQHF.

CDR3 residues: CASGGLAGSNEQFF. DNA for the CDR3: TGCGCCAGCGGGGGACTAGCGGGGAGCAATGAGCAGTTCTTC. The chain has TRBV5-1 and TRBJ2-1; 13 bases align to TRBD2. After removal of 7 bases from V and 6 bases from J, the junction contained 4 bases not matched to a gene. Germline CDR1 reads SGHRS; CDR2 reads YFSETQ. The CDR3 runs to 14 residues.

This chain uses TRBV7-9 with TRBJ2-5; no definite D call. The CDR3 loop spans 12 amino acids. With 5 bases removed from V and 5 bases from J, the gap between germline ends came to 9 bases. CDR1 is SEHNR and CDR2 is FQNEAQ in the germline V gene (reference sequence). DNA for the CDR3: TGTGCCAGCAGCGCTAACATGGAGACCCAGTACTTC. It is translated as CASSANMETQYF. Full variable domain (missing parts from reference TRBV7-9 and TRBJ2-5): DTGVSQNPRHKITKRGQNVTFRCDPISEHNRLYWYRQTLGQGPEFLTYFQNEAQLEKSRLLSDRFSAERPKGSFSTLEIQRTEQGDSAMYLCASSANMETQYFGPGTRLLVL.

The genes are TRBV5-5 and TRBJ1-5; D remains unclear. The CDR3 runs 16 residues. The germline gives CDR1 SGHKS, CDR2 YYEKEE (reference sequence). Trimming shortened V by 6 bases and J by 1 base, and 17 bases separated the two germline ends. The CDR3 DNA reads as TGTGCCAGCACTCCCCCTGGGGTCGCAAGCAATCAGCCCCAGCATTTT. It encodes CASTPPGVASNQPQHF.

The gene calls are TRBV10-3 and TRBJ2-1; the match to TRBD1 covers 9 bases. Germline CDR1 ENHRY, CDR2 SYGVKD. Losses at the gene ends were 10 bases for V and 5 bases for J; bases not matched to a gene: 6. The CDR3 runs 13 residues. CDR3 loop: CATRQGVDNEQFF. CDR3 DNA sequence: TGTGCCACCCGACAGGGGGTCGACAATGAGCAGTTCTTC.